The rows below give T cell receptor beta chains drawn from one sample of a study of CD8 T cells in Susac syndrome. Each CDR3 protein is one row after TCRdb ran MiXCR on the immunoSEQ multiplex PCR reads. The sample lists 150,000 to 200,000 distinct CDR3 sequences; over 85% were seen once. The material sequenced was CD4+ T cells from PBMCs. All receptors derive from a human donor with multiple sclerosis. CDR3s include the opening cysteine and the closing phenylalanine or tryptophan. A D gene is named only where the DNA matches it firmly. Size is omitted from some rows. Given values are once, few, many or a class for expanded clones.

cdr3_aa cdr3_nt v_call d_call j_call clone_size
CSVEGQEGGGDTQYF TGCAGCGTTGAAGGACAGGAGGGCGGAGGAGATACGCAGTATTTT TRBV29-1 . TRBJ2-3 .
CASSVAVTSGEADTQYF TGTGCCAGCAGCGTAGCTGTGACTAGCGGAGAGGCAGATACGCAGTATTTT TRBV9 TRBD2 TRBJ2-3 .
CASKQGPNTGELFF TGTGCCAGTAAGCAGGGGCCGAACACCGGGGAGCTGTTTTTT TRBV19 . TRBJ2-2 .
CASSYSGGNTGELFF TGTGCCAGCAGTTACTCGGGCGGGAACACCGGGGAGCTGTTTTTT TRBV6-5 . TRBJ2-2 .
CASSLKWQGASYEQYF TGTGCCAGCAGTTTAAAGTGGCAGGGGGCGTCCTACGAGCAGTACTTC TRBV27 TRBD1 TRBJ2-7 .
CSVGWGGRYAGQYF TGCAGCGTTGGATGGGGAGGCCGCTACGCGGGGCAGTACTTC TRBV29-1 . TRBJ2-7 .
CASSPSGWSYNEQFF TGTGCCAGCAGTCCTAGCGGGTGGTCCTACAATGAGCAGTTCTTC TRBV6-2/TRBV6-3 TRBD2 TRBJ2-1 .
CATSKGSGELFF TGTGCCACCAGTAAGGGGTCCGGGGAGCTGTTTTTT TRBV24-1 . TRBJ2-2 .
CASSSTPAGETQYF TGTGCCAGCAGCTCTACTCCCGCGGGGGAGACCCAGTACTTC TRBV7-6 . TRBJ2-5 .
CASSEAQGGRARNEQFF TGTGCCAGCAGTGAAGCGCAGGGCGGGAGGGCCCGGAATGAGCAGTTCTTC TRBV6-1 TRBD2 TRBJ2-1 .
CASSSQATNEKLFF TGCGCCAGCAGCTCTCAAGCAACTAATGAAAAACTGTTTTTT TRBV5-1 . TRBJ1-4 .
CSARGDSNTGELFF TGCAGTGCTAGAGGAGACAGTAACACCGGGGAGCTGTTTTTT TRBV20-1 . TRBJ2-2 .
CASSLQGMSDYEQYF TGCGCCAGCAGCTTACAGGGTATGAGTGACTACGAGCAGTACTTC TRBV5-1 . TRBJ2-7 once
CASSLGQGANSPLHF TGCGCCAGCAGCTTGGGACAGGGGGCGAATTCACCCCTCCACTTT TRBV5-1 TRBD1 TRBJ1-6 .
CATQTGNSPLHF TGTGCCACCCAGACGGGAAATTCACCCCTCCACTTT TRBV6-1 . TRBJ1-6 .
CATSDLRGSGPQHF TGTGCCACCAGTGATTTGAGGGGGTCAGGACCCCAGCATTTT TRBV24-1 . TRBJ1-5 .
CSANQDTGKTGELFF TGCAGTGCTAATCAAGATACAGGGAAGACCGGGGAGCTGTTTTTT TRBV20-1 . TRBJ2-2 .
CASSFAGRRGRETQYF TGTGCCAGCAGTTTCGCTGGACGAAGAGGTAGGGAGACCCAGTACTTC TRBV7-2 . TRBJ2-5 .
CASSHEGGRGRTEAFF TGCGCCAGCAGCCATGAGGGGGGGAGAGGGAGAACTGAAGCTTTCTTT TRBV5-1 . TRBJ1-1 .
CASSLVPTSGTDTQYF TGTGCCAGCAGCTTAGTTCCGACTAGCGGCACAGATACGCAGTATTTT TRBV7-2 TRBD2 TRBJ2-3 .
CSAEGTSGIYEQYF TGCAGTGCAGAGGGGACTAGCGGAATCTACGAGCAGTACTTC TRBV20-1 TRBD2 TRBJ2-7 .
CASRKARDTVAQETQYF TGTGCCAGCAGAAAAGCCCGGGACACAGTAGCGCAAGAGACCCAGTACTTC TRBV27 . TRBJ2-5 .
CASSVGSGTRKAYEQYF TGTGCCAGCAGCGTAGGGTCCGGGACTAGAAAGGCCTACGAGCAGTACTTC TRBV9 TRBD2 TRBJ2-7 .
CASSHAAIDYEQYF TGTGCCAGCAGCCATGCCGCGATCGACTACGAGCAGTACTTC TRBV12-3/TRBV12-4 . TRBJ2-7 .
CSVRGTGGNTIYF TGCAGCGTTCGGGGAACTGGTGGAAACACCATATATTTT TRBV29-1 . TRBJ1-3 .
CASSSNRDRQPQHF TGTGCCAGCAGCTCCAACAGGGACCGTCAGCCCCAGCATTTT TRBV5-6 . TRBJ1-5 .
CASSSSPGQGAPETQYF TGTGCCAGCAGCTCCTCCCCGGGACAGGGGGCTCCAGAGACCCAGTACTTC TRBV9 TRBD1 TRBJ2-5 .
CASSQPLGQGGTEAFF TGTGCCAGCAGCCAACCATTAGGACAGGGAGGAACTGAAGCTTTCTTT TRBV3-1 TRBD1 TRBJ1-1 .
CASSQGLAGAHNEQFF TGTGCCAGCAGCCAGGGACTAGCGGGGGCTCACAATGAGCAGTTCTTC TRBV3-1 TRBD2 TRBJ2-1 .
CASSSQGSAGSPLHF TGTGCCAGCAGCTCACAGGGAAGTGCAGGTTCACCCCTCCACTTT TRBV7-3 . TRBJ1-6 .
CASSLITSNTGELFF TGTGCCAGCAGCTTAATCACTTCGAACACCGGGGAGCTGTTTTTT TRBV7-2 . TRBJ2-2 once
CASSLEGSSNTEAFF TGCGCCAGCAGCTTGGAGGGCAGCTCGAACACTGAAGCTTTCTTT TRBV5-1 . TRBJ1-1 .
CASSGDPYPSDTQYF TGTGCCAGCAGCGGGGACCCTTACCCCTCAGATACGCAGTATTTT TRBV27 . TRBJ2-3 .
CASSVNSGSTYNEQFF TGCGCCAGCAGTGTAAATAGCGGGAGCACCTACAATGAGCAGTTCTTC TRBV10-2 TRBD2 TRBJ2-1 .
CASSSTGSWETQYF TGTGCCAGCAGCTCCACCGGGAGCTGGGAGACCCAGTACTTC TRBV5-8 . TRBJ2-5 once
CASSPAPAYTEAFF TGCGCCAGCAGCCCTGCACCAGCTTACACTGAAGCTTTCTTT TRBV5-1 . TRBJ1-1 .
CASSQESGNFYEQYF TGCGCCAGCAGCCAAGAAAGTGGAAATTTCTACGAGCAGTACTTC TRBV4-3 . TRBJ2-7 .
CASSATSGDTFEQYF TGTGCCAGCAGCGCGACTAGCGGAGATACTTTCGAGCAGTACTTC TRBV6-5 TRBD2 TRBJ2-7 .
CSAEGQGDQPQHF TGCAGTGCTGAGGGACAGGGCGATCAGCCCCAGCATTTT TRBV20-1 TRBD1 TRBJ1-5 .
CASNQDRRGGRFQETQYF TGTGCCAGCAACCAAGATCGAAGGGGGGGCCGCTTCCAAGAGACCCAGTACTTC TRBV14 . TRBJ2-5 .
CASSLVGREYNEQFF TGCGCCAGCAGCTTGGTCGGGCGGGAATACAATGAGCAGTTCTTC TRBV5-1 . TRBJ2-1 .
CASKGAARSGKNIQYF TGTGCCAGCAAAGGAGCGGCCCGTTCCGGCAAAAACATTCAGTACTTC TRBV27 . TRBJ2-4 once
CSIPASGSTDTQYF TGCAGTATTCCGGCTAGCGGGAGCACAGATACGCAGTATTTT TRBV20-1 TRBD2 TRBJ2-3 .
CASGLQYGINEQFF TGTGCTAGTGGTTTGCAGTACGGGATCAATGAGCAGTTCTTC TRBV12-5 . TRBJ2-1 .
CATRSGPLYGYTF TGTGCCACCCGATCGGGGCCCTTGTATGGCTACACCTTC TRBV27 . TRBJ1-2 .
CATRGGRDVAFF TGTGCCACCCGGGGGGGCAGGGATGTAGCTTTCTTT TRBV6-6 . TRBJ1-1 .
CASSPFRDSSYEQYF TGTGCCAGCTCCCCGTTCCGCGACAGCTCCTACGAGCAGTACTTC TRBV18 . TRBJ2-7 .
CATSVGTISTGELFF TGTGCCACCAGTGTTGGGACAATTTCCACCGGGGAGCTGTTTTTT TRBV24-1 . TRBJ2-2 .
CSVVTGNSYEQYF TGCAGCGTCGTGACAGGGAACTCCTACGAGCAGTACTTC TRBV29-1 TRBD1 TRBJ2-7 .
CASSLRDGGYTF TGTGCCAGCAGCCTCAGGGACGGCGGCTACACCTTC TRBV7-2 . TRBJ1-2 .
CASSTPIADGYTF TGTGCCAGCAGTACGCCTATCGCCGATGGCTACACCTTC TRBV2 . TRBJ1-2 .
CASKRKAEAFF TGTGCCAGCAAGCGGAAAGCTGAAGCTTTCTTT TRBV6-2/TRBV6-3 . TRBJ1-1 .
CASGGADMNTEAFF TGTGCCAGCGGGGGGGCCGACATGAACACTGAAGCTTTCTTT TRBV28 . TRBJ1-1 .
CSAGSRGTGDYGYTF TGCAGTGCTGGAAGCAGGGGGACGGGAGACTATGGCTACACCTTC TRBV20-1 TRBD1 TRBJ1-2 .
CAIRKTGRAGELFF TGTGCCATCAGAAAAACAGGGAGAGCCGGGGAGCTGTTTTTT TRBV10-3 . TRBJ2-2 .
CASSQGIRNSGNTIYF TGTGCCAGCAGCCAAGGTATCCGGAACTCTGGAAACACCATATATTTT TRBV3-1 . TRBJ1-3 .
CASSYPRGESNQPQHF TGTGCCAGCAGTTACCCCAGGGGAGAAAGCAATCAGCCCCAGCATTTT TRBV6-6 . TRBJ1-5 .
CASKTGQQSTEAFF TGTGCCAGCAAGACGGGACAGCAGTCGACTGAAGCTTTCTTT TRBV6-6 TRBD1 TRBJ1-1 .
CASSLRDGTTDTQYF TGCGCCAGCAGCCTCCGGGACGGCACCACAGATACGCAGTATTTT TRBV5-1 . TRBJ2-3 .